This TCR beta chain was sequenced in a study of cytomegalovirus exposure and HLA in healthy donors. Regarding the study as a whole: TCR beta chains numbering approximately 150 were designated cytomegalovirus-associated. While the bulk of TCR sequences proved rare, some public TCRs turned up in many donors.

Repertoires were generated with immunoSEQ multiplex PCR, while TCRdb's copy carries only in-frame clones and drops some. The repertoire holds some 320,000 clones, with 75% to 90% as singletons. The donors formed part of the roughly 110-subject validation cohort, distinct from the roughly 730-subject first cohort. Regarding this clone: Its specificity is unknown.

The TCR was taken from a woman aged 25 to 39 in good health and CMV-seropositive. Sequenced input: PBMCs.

The CDR3 is CASRRSLQETQYF. DNA of the CDR3: TGTGCCAGCCGGCGGAGCCTTCAAGAGACCCAGTACTTC. This chain joins TRBV7-6 and TRBJ2-5, with unresolved D. V lost 8 bases to trimming and J lost 2 bases, with 12 bases between them. The CDR3 is 13 residues long. Germline V gene lookup returns CDR1 SGHVS and CDR2 FNYEAQ. Complete variable domain (other parts from reference TRBV7-6 and TRBJ2-5): GAGVSQSPRYKVTKRGQDVALRCDPISGHVSLYWYRQALGQGPEFLTYFNYEAQQDKSGLPNDRFSAERPEGSISTLTIQRTEQRDSAMYRCASRRSLQETQYFGPGTRLLVL.